This TCR beta chain derives from a study of spatial heterogeneity in lung cancer. Each CDR3 protein gets one entry after TCRdb re-called the 5' RACE reads with MiXCR. This table has 20,000 to 25,000 distinct CDR3 sequences, about 4.5% appearing once. Notes on this clonotype: What it binds is unknown.

Findings and limits, study-wide: The number of expanded tumor alpha and beta chains correlated with mutation number.

The J segment lost 0 bases and the V segment lost 11 bases, leaving 13 bases of the junction unmatched. Per the germline V gene, CDR1 is ENHRY and CDR2 is SYGVKD. CDR3 length: 16 amino acids. Time point: sample taken at primary tumor resection. Material: lung tumor tissue, obtained at surgery. J is TRBJ2-1 and V is TRBV10-3; TRBD2 matches 7 bases. The clonotype was recovered from a male donor with early-stage non-small cell lung cancer. CDR3 in DNA: TGTGCCCCCCGGGGATTGCGGGGGAGCTCCTACAATGAGCAGTTCTTC. Protein sequence: CAPRGLRGSSYNEQFF.